One sample yielded the 10 T cell receptor beta chains listed below, sequenced in a study of blood T cells in healthy people across ages. Primers used in a second PCR of roughly 6 to 12 cycles were a sample-barcoded 5' primer and a J-beta primer mix. From the 5' RACE reads, TCRdb called clonotypes with MiXCR, one entry per CDR3 protein. The table has about 970,000 distinct CDR3 sequences, roughly half seen once. Sequencing was done on a sample of blood. These receptors all stem from a woman aged 55 to 70 in good health.

This clonotype occurred a few times. The rearrangement uses TRBV7-2 and TRBJ2-5, with a weak D call TRBD2 (6 bases). Germline CDR1 SGHTA, CDR2 FQGNSA. Trimming took 4 bases from V and 7 from J, leaving 13 bases between them. The CDR3 extends over 13 amino acids. As DNA, the CDR3 is TGTGCCAGCAGCTCCCCCCTCGGGGGGACCCAGTACTTC. Its translation: CASSSPLGGTQYF. Based on the CDR3 plus reference TRBV7-2 and TRBJ2-5, the full variable domain is GAGVSQSPSNKVTEKGKDVELRCDPISGHTALYWYRQSLGQGLEFLIYFQGNSAPDKSGLPSDRFSAERTGGSVSTLTIQRTQQEDSAVYLCASSSPLGGTQYFGPGTRLLVL.

V gene TRBV28 combines with J gene TRBJ1-2; D gene ambiguous. Trimming pared 8 bases from V and 8 bases from J, leaving 18 bases between. Germline V lookup: CDR1 MDHEN, CDR2 SYDVKM. The CDR3 sequence is 13 residues long. CDR3 in DNA: TGTGCCAGCGGAGGCCCGACGCGCGGGGGCTACACCTTC. This encodes CASGGPTRGGYTF.

The sample holds one count of this clonotype. This sequence may be a read error, since a much larger clone differs from it by one base. This chain uses TRBV14 with TRBJ2-1, with TRBD2 matching over 9 bases. CDR3 length: 14 residues. Germline values: CDR1 SGHDN, CDR2 FVKESK. This CDR3 is CAGSQELAGNEQFF. As DNA, the CDR3 is TGTGCCGGCAGCCAAGAACTAGCGGGCAATGAGCAGTTCTTC.

This clonotype was detected a few times. This chain connects TRBV10-3 to TRBJ2-3; 8 positions agree with TRBD2. With V trimmed by 7 bases and J by 0 bases, 3 bases remained unmatched. CDR1 and CDR2 (germline): ENHRY, SYGVKD. This CDR3 comprises 14 residues. The CDR3 is CAIMTGGSTDTQYF. The CDR3 DNA follows: TGTGCCATCATGACGGGAGGGAGCACAGATACGCAGTATTTT.

This rearrangement joins TRBV20-1 to TRBJ2-5; 7 nucleotides agree with TRBD1. The J call may be in error: the DNA end matches TRBJ2-1 better. Germline lookup yields CDR1 DFQATT and CDR2 SNEGSKA (reference sequence). This CDR3 is built from 15 residues. The CDR3 sequence is CSARDSGQVQETQFF. CDR3 nucleotides: TGCAGTGCTAGAGATTCTGGACAGGTACAAGAGACCCAGTTCTTC.

This clonotype turned up a few times. This chain uses TRBV7-6 with TRBJ2-7, with 15 bases matching TRBD2. Germline CDR1 is SGHVS and CDR2 is FNYEAQ. Trimming took 2 bases from V and 7 from J; bases not matched to a gene: 9. The CDR3 totals 17 residues. The chain's CDR3 is CASSLNYRTSGRGEQYF. In DNA form, the CDR3 reads TGTGCCAGCAGCTTAAATTATCGGACTAGCGGGAGGGGTGAGCAGTACTTC. The complete variable domain, with remaining parts taken from reference TRBV7-6 and TRBJ2-7, reads GAGVSQSPRYKVTKRGQDVALRCDPISGHVSLYWYRQALGQGPEFLTYFNYEAQQDKSGLPNDRFSAERPEGSISTLTIQRTEQRDSAMYRCASSLNYRTSGRGEQYFGPGTRLTVT.

This clonotype was picked up a small number of times. The rearrangement links TRBV7-2 to TRBJ1-1; D unresolved. Germline assignment: CDR1 SGHTA and CDR2 FQGNSA. This CDR3 spans 14 amino acids. V was trimmed by 5 bases and J by 4 bases, leaving 14 bases between them. As DNA, the CDR3 is TGTGCCAGCAGCGCCCGGACGCGGGGCACTGAAGCTTTCTTT. This codes for CASSARTRGTEAFF.

Comments on this clonotype: An end of the junction differs from the germline gene, which may be a read error. This sequence joins TRBV20-1 and TRBJ2-7; possibly TRBD2 for D (6 bases). The CDR3 contains 12 residues. Germline CDR1 and CDR2: DFQATT and SNEGSKA (reference sequence). The chain's CDR3 is CSAYSGSHEQYF. The CDR3 region has the DNA TGCAGTGCCTATAGCGGCTCCCACGAGCAGTACTTC.

The chain is built from TRBV28 and TRBJ1-2, with D uncertain. CDR1 MDHEN and CDR2 SYDVKM come from the germline V gene. Trimming took off 6 bases at V and 2 bases at J, with 13 bases between the two ends. This CDR3 spans 14 amino acids. The CDR3 reads CASRPPGRNYGYTF. The CDR3 DNA reads as TGTGCCAGCAGGCCGCCCGGGAGGAACTATGGCTACACCTTC.

This clonotype was picked up a small number of times. This rearrangement joins TRBV7-9 to TRBJ2-3, with TRBD2 identical over 10 bases. J was trimmed by 4 bases and V by 7 bases; bases with no gene match: 5. This CDR3 is 14 amino acids long. Germline V gives CDR1 SEHNR, CDR2 FQNEAQ (reference sequence). The DNA for the CDR3 is TGTGCCAGCAAACCTAGCGGGAGTTCAGATACGCAGTATTTT. Translating it yields CASKPSGSSDTQYF.